What follows is one TCR beta chain and its context. Enrolled during active infection, Seattle patients were then followed longitudinally. The sample originates from a study of blood T cell repertoires in COVID-19. Study-level information: Sites across the United States, Italy and Spain contributed samples from acute and convalescent COVID-19. Sources were T cells, B-cell-depleted T cells, or PBMCs; the material itself was cDNA or gDNA.

Original data processing: Nucleated cell counts were estimated from reference gene primer amplification. Method: immunoSEQ multiplex PCR; TCRdb's copy keeps in-frame clones and lacks some. V and J calls and clone size come straight from that table; D and trimming were deduced from the DNA. The data hold fewer than 450,000 clones, with approximately 91% observed a single time. This CDR3 is built from 15 residues. CDR1 is MNHEY and CDR2 is SMNVEV in the germline V gene (reference sequence). The ends lost 3 bases at V and 6 bases at J; junction bases unmatched: 9. The specimen was peripheral blood. The chain uses TRBV27 and TRBJ2-7, with 9 bases aligning to TRBD2. This clonotype originated in a woman aged 70-85 years with COVID-19, enrolled during active disease. The DNA for the CDR3 is TGTGCCAGCAGTTTCTACCCCGCGGGGGGGCTCGAGCAGTACTTC. Translation gives CASSFYPAGGLEQYF.